This TCR beta chain was identified in a study of T cell responses to AZD1222 COVID-19 vaccine. Findings and caveats of the study: Receipt of two AZD1222 doses was followed by a rise in Spike-specific TCR breadth and depth. All repertoire sampling was performed exclusively after the peak T cell response.

The germline V gene encodes CDR1 GTSNPN and CDR2 SVGIG (reference sequence). The CDR3 is 13 residues long. With 1 base removed from V and 9 bases from J, the gap between germline ends came to 13 bases. The assay was immunoSEQ multiplex PCR, and TCRdb's table has in-frame clones only and misses some. The repertoire holds 120,000 or so clones, around 90% seen once, with roughly 1.5% in the top ten. About this clone itself: No antigen is known for it.

This chain connects TRBV30 to TRBJ2-1; unclear D gene. This sequence originates from an adult in good health. The sequences come from peripheral blood, collected on day 0 of AZD1222 vaccination. The CDR3 region is CAWSALKTVEQFF. The CDR3 bases are TGTGCCTGGAGTGCACTAAAAACAGTTGAGCAGTTCTTC.